The 20 T cell receptor beta chains given below trace back to one sample, sequenced in a study of blood T cell dynamics during melanoma immunotherapy. TCRdb's table, derived via immunoSEQ multiplex PCR, lists solely in-frame clones and lacks some. The sample holds about 24,000 clones, around nine tenths seen once. As to time point: pre-treatment baseline. Sequencing was performed on blood, taken from a patient treated with checkpoint blockade. The receptors were sampled from a human donor with melanoma.

To note about this clone: An end of the junction does not agree with germline; a read error may underlie this. This chain links TRBV5-6 with TRBJ1-2; maybe TRBD1 (5 bases). Germline-derived CDR1 and CDR2 are SGHDT and YYEEEE. CDR3 length equals 14 residues. The CDR3 sequence: CASSGDSGRYVYTF. The DNA of the CDR3 is TGTGCCAGCAGCGGCGACAGCGGTAGATATGTCTACACCTTC.

This chain joins TRBV28 and TRBJ2-3; D is unclear. CDR3 length: 14 residues. Germline-derived CDR1 and CDR2 are MDHEN and SYDVKM. Trimming stripped 3 bases from V and 3 bases from J, with 10 bases between. CDR3 sequence reads: CASSLRLVTDTQYF. CDR3 bases: TGTGCCAGCAGTTTGAGGCTAGTGACAGATACGCAGTATTTT.

This rearrangement joins TRBV7-9 to TRBJ1-1; tentative D call: TRBD1 (5 bases). The V end was cut by 5 bases, the J end by 3 bases, with 10 bases between. CDR3 length: 13 residues. Germline V lookup: CDR1 SEHNR, CDR2 FQNEAQ (reference sequence). The chain's CDR3 is CASSPRGDTEAFF. The CDR3, as DNA: TGTGCCAGCAGCCCGCGGGGGGACACTGAAGCTTTCTTT.

This sequence joins TRBV7-8 and TRBJ1-5, with 9 bases identical to TRBD1. CDR1 and CDR2 (germline): SGHVS, FQNEAQ. CDR3 length: 14 amino acids. With 2 bases clipped from V and 7 bases from J, the junction kept 3 bases outside the gene matches. CDR3 in amino acids: CASSLMTGGQPQHF. In DNA, the CDR3 is TGTGCCAGCAGCTTAATGACAGGGGGACAGCCCCAGCATTTT.

V gene TRBV19 combines with J gene TRBJ2-5; D ambiguous. The CDR3 covers 16 residues. Germline V lookup: CDR1 LNHDA, CDR2 SQIVND (reference sequence). Trimming left V 5 bases short and J 5 bases short, with 21 bases between. In DNA form, the CDR3 reads TGTGCCAGTAGTCTAAATAATTGGTCGGAATGGGAGACCCAGTACTTC. It encodes CASSLNNWSEWETQYF.

The V and J genes are TRBV12-5 and TRBJ1-2; D is uncertain. Trimming pared 8 bases from V and 5 bases from J, leaving 6 bases between. CDR3 length equals 10 residues. Looked up from germline, CDR1 is LGHNT and CDR2 is FRNRAP. The CDR3 coding sequence is TGTGCTAGTTCGGAGTATGGCTACACCTTC. Its protein product is CASSEYGYTF.

The chain employs TRBV19 and TRBJ2-1, with D possibly being TRBD2 (5 bases). Germline V CDR1 and CDR2: LNHDA, SQIVND (reference sequence). Trimming pared 5 bases from V and 2 bases from J, leaving 10 bases between. CDR3 length: 14 residues. The CDR3 DNA follows: TGTGCCAGTAGTCTCGGGATAGCCTACAATGAGCAGTTCTTC. Its protein is CASSLGIAYNEQFF.

This clone has just a few counts. This sequence joins TRBV7-4 and TRBJ2-2; 16 positions agree with TRBD2. J gave up 6 bases and V 5 bases, and 3 bases lay outside the gene matches. Per the germline V gene, CDR1 is SGHVT and CDR2 is SQSDAQ. The CDR3 runs to 16 residues. CDR3 nucleotides: TGTGCCAGCAGCCCGGGACTAGCGGGAGGGGCCGGGGAGCTGTTTTTT. Encoded protein: CASSPGLAGGAGELFF.

As concerns this clone: The junction does not match germline at one end; this may be a read error. The chain recombines TRBV7-2 with TRBJ1-2; a possible D gene is TRBD1 (5 bases). The length of the CDR3 is 15 residues. The germline V gene encodes CDR1 SGHTA and CDR2 FQGNSA. CDR3 DNA sequence: TGTGCCAACAGCCCGTTCCCTACAGGAGTTTATGGCTACACCTTC. Amino acids: CANSPFPTGVYGYTF.

This rearrangement joins TRBV5-1 to TRBJ2-7; D gene ambiguous. V was cut by 4 bases and J by 2 bases, with 16 bases left in between. The CDR3 is made up of 15 amino acids. CDR1 and CDR2 from the germline V gene are SGHRS and YFSETQ. In nucleotides, the CDR3 is TGCGCCAGCAGCCCCGGGCAGGAAGTTGCCTACGAGCAGTACTTC. It yields the protein CASSPGQEVAYEQYF.

The chain is built from TRBV7-9 and TRBJ2-7, with 16 nucleotides matching TRBD2. With V trimmed by 5 bases and J by 5 bases, 12 bases remained unmatched. CDR1 SEHNR and CDR2 FQNEAQ come from the germline V gene (reference sequence). The CDR3 consists of 18 residues. CDR3 sequence (DNA): TGTGCCAGCAGCCGCAAGGGACTAGCGGGAGGGCAGAGCGACGAGCAGTACTTC. It translates to CASSRKGLAGGQSDEQYF.

This clone was observed a few times. CDR3 bases: TGTGCCAGCAGCTCCTCCGGGACAGAGACTGAAGCTTTCTTT. Translated, it gives CASSSSGTETEAFF. The chain links TRBV7-3 to TRBJ1-1, with TRBD1 identical over 7 bases. J was trimmed by 5 bases and V by 4 bases; bases with no gene match: 7. The CDR3 runs to 14 residues. Germline values: CDR1 SGHTA, CDR2 FQGTGA.

This clone is labeled medium-sized (0.01 to 0.1%). The chain uses TRBV29-1 and TRBJ1-4, with D tentatively TRBD1 (6 bases). This CDR3 is 13 amino acids long. Trimming took off 2 bases at V and 8 bases at J, with 12 bases between the two ends. Germline V gene data show CDR1 as SQVTM and CDR2 as ANQGSEA. CDR3 DNA sequence: TGCAGCGTTGAACCAGGGGTAGGGGAAAAACTGTTTTTT. It specifies CSVEPGVGEKLFF.

The chain uses TRBV14 and TRBJ1-2, with D perhaps matching TRBD1 (5 bases). The CDR3 spans 14 residues. CDR1 is SGHDN, CDR2 FVKESK, per germline. The V end was cut by 2 bases, the J end by 7 bases, with 14 bases between. The CDR3 DNA sequence: TGTGCCAGCAGCCAACAGGGTAGATGGGGTGGCTACACCTTC. Protein: CASSQQGRWGGYTF.

The rearrangement joins TRBV5-4 to TRBJ2-7; TRBD1 aligns across 8 bases. CDR1 and CDR2 from the germline V gene are SGHNT and YYREEE (reference sequence). The CDR3 totals 14 residues. Trimming at V came to 5 bases and at J to 3 bases, leaving 7 bases not matched to a gene. The CDR3 bases are TGTGCCAGCAGTTTTGGACAGGGCGGCTACGAGCAGTACTTC. Residues: CASSFGQGGYEQYF.

This sequence joins TRBV14 and TRBJ2-7; TRBD2 might be the D (5 bases). V lost 6 bases and J lost 6, with 18 bases in between. The CDR3 is 14 amino acids. Germline CDR1 SGHDN, CDR2 FVKESK. CDR3 in DNA: TGTGCCAGCAGGATGGAGGCCAAGTCGAGCGAGCAGTACTTC. Encoded protein: CASRMEAKSSEQYF.

This sequence joins TRBV28 and TRBJ1-2, with TRBD1 as a possible D gene (5 bases). The V and J ends lost 6 bases and 5 bases respectively, with 19 bases between them. The CDR3 runs to 15 residues. CDR1 is MDHEN, CDR2 SYDVKM, per germline. CDR3 bases: TGTGCCAGCAGGGGCGGGACGGCCGGCGGGTATGGCTACACCTTC. This translates into CASRGGTAGGYGYTF.

The V gene is TRBV4-2, the J gene TRBJ2-1; 9 bases are shared with TRBD1. V gave up 1 base and J gave up 8 bases; unmatched junction bases: 12. This CDR3 has 17 amino acids. The germline gives CDR1 LGHNA, CDR2 YNFKEQ. The CDR3 sequence: CASSQVLGQGVNDEQFF. The CDR3 nucleotides are TGTGCCAGCAGCCAAGTATTGGGACAGGGAGTAAACGATGAGCAGTTCTTC.

The chain combines TRBV5-6 with TRBJ2-1; tentative D call: TRBD1 (6 bases). V was shortened by 4 bases and J by 7 bases, with 12 bases between the two germline ends. The germline V gene has CDR1 SGHDT and CDR2 YYEEEE. The CDR3 covers 13 residues. CDR3 DNA sequence: TGTGCCAGCAGCCATCGTACAGGGAATGAGCAGTTCTTC. The encoded protein is CASSHRTGNEQFF.

The chain couples TRBV6-6 to TRBJ1-1, with 9 positions matching TRBD1. Germline trimming cut 5 bases from V and 5 bases from J; bases unmatched to any gene: 6. The CDR3 runs to 14 residues. Germline CDR1 is MNHNY and CDR2 is SVGAGI (reference sequence). The CDR3 reads CASSPGTGRTEAFF. In DNA form, the CDR3 reads TGTGCCAGCAGTCCCGGGACAGGGAGGACTGAAGCTTTCTTT.